This T cell receptor (beta chain) stems from a study of cytomegalovirus exposure and HLA in healthy donors (dated by TCRdb to about 2017). Regarding the research as a whole: According to an earlier analysis of a few hundred of the donors, some 170 million T cells yielded 95 million to 140 million unique TCR beta sequences and around 300 Gb of sequence data. An early release that covered fewer than 800 HLA-typed donors contained around 300 gigabases of sequencing data and about 93 million unique TCR sequences. The genetic ancestry cluster associated with self-reported Caucasian donors included about 84% of the 350 to 500 genotyped donors. The study was designed to test whether signatures of past pathogen exposure could be identified by cataloging public T cell receptors. The T cell repertoires of under 750 subjects were profiled by immunosequencing and related to cytomegalovirus serostatus. In addition to the first cohort of 666 subjects, a separate validation cohort of approximately 110 different subjects was used. To predict cytomegalovirus infection status, the study brought together high-throughput TCR immunosequencing, statistical association of individual TCRs with disease status, and machine learning. In a later analysis, previously published TCR beta repertoires from 600 to 850 donors were re-analyzed and high-resolution HLA genotyping was added so that TCR occurrence patterns could be studied. In the later analysis, no new phenotypic data were used to find candidate immune exposures; instead, reliance was placed on TCR beta sequences and their occurrence across donors. In an earlier analysis of a few hundred of the donors, high-throughput TCR beta sequencing was used to judge whether each TCR beta V gene segment behaved as functional or pseudogenic. Donor age, sex, ethnicity and CMV serostatus were compiled alongside the repertoire data. Genome-wide SNP genotypes for about three fifths of the 666 donors were used in a later genetic analysis, which treated that subset as a discovery cohort. Every discovery cohort repertoire had been produced on one sequencing platform. HLA typing included class I and class II loci at four-digit resolution. The number of typed donors differed by locus: 629-630 for A, B, C, DRB1 and DQB1; some 500 for DQA1; 606 for DPA1; and roughly 470 for DPB1. A handful of DR-DQ haplotypes were handled as single units for association and clustering because linkage in the cohort was strong. Among about 400 genotyped donors of the cohort, an average of approximately 200,000 unique TCR beta nucleotide sequences was sequenced per donor, of which about 19% were non-productive.

Library generation was performed with the immunoSEQ multiplex PCR assay. A mixture of 60 forward primers for TCR Vbeta segments and 13 reverse primers for TCR Jbeta segments was used in the multiplex PCR. A multiplex PCR assay on genomic DNA amplified the CDR3 region of rearranged TCR beta genes. Amplified TCR beta libraries were sequenced as 87-base-pair reads on the Illumina HiSeq System. Per the original workflow: Across the roughly 670 repertoires, a later analysis counted about 81 million unique TCR beta chains, approximately 10 million of which were shared by at least two donors. A nearest-neighbor algorithm error-corrected the raw reads and collapsed the reads into unique sequences, merging closely related sequences to remove PCR and sequencing errors. To assign V, D and J gene segments, CDR3 sequences were aligned to IMGT reference sequences. For a sequence to be retained, at least a six-nucleotide match to both a V gene segment and a J gene segment was required. A rearrangement was called productive if the CDR3 had no stop codons and remained in frame with V and J, and every other rearrangement was called non-productive. CDR3 was defined according to IMGT convention as the region running from the second conserved V-encoded cysteine to the conserved J-encoded phenylalanine. In an earlier analysis of around 640 of the donors, sequences lacking an unambiguous match to a single V gene segment were excluded. An earlier analysis of 587 of the donors called V segments functional above 56.7% productive rearrangements and segregating when the between-donor standard deviation exceeded 5%. A statistical classification framework was built to diagnose cytomegalovirus status from the catalog of TCR beta chain sequences. V and J gene assignment, in a later analysis, came from comparing TCR nucleotide sequences with IMGT/GENE-DB human TR gene sequences. A later analysis assigned CDR3 sequences and most-parsimonious VDJ recombination scenarios with the TCRdist pipeline. In a later analysis, each TCR beta chain was defined by its CDR3 amino acid sequence together with its V-gene family, and reads without a unique V-gene family were excluded. To address suspected cross-contamination and a sequencing artifact, a later analysis removed several hundred highly shared, low-generation-probability nucleotide sequences. A later analysis calculated a clonal expansion index for each public chain from normalized within-repertoire ranks of inferred template counts. A later analysis computed generation probabilities with a VDJ recombination model fitted to out-of-frame rearrangements, and checked the results against IGoR. Hypergeometric tests were used in a later analysis to score TCR-TCR, TCR-HLA and TCR-CMV co-occurrence, with a repertoire-size bias correction applied to the TCR pairs. In a later analysis, false discovery rates were estimated by permuting HLA or CMV assignments 20 times. In a later analysis, co-occurring TCRs were grouped using DBSCAN, and TCRdist sequence similarity was added for clustering within HLA-allele-positive subsets. For co-occurrence clustering, repertoires with fewer than 30,000 or more than 120,000 public chains were excluded, along with roughly five repertoires with anomalous nucleotide sharing. Drawn from immuneACCESS, this table holds only the in-frame rearrangements with V and J called that TCRdb kept. Clones are partly lost; checked studies trace under half to an unresolved V gene and leave the rest unexplained. V, J and clone size are those of that table, while D and trimming were read from the DNA. A total of around 110,000 clones appear in this sample, around 81% of them only once. Together, the top ten hold about 3.8% of the sample.

In total, about 650 healthy bone marrow donors made up the cohort. At the time of sampling, every cohort member was nominally healthy, though immune exposures that went unrecorded were likely present. The donor tested CMV seronegative and was one of the 352 seronegative cohort members. Each donor provided a peripheral blood sample, and peripheral blood mononuclear cells were used for TCR beta sequencing. The Qiagen DNeasy Blood Extraction Kit was used to extract genomic DNA from the blood cell samples. This clone has just one count. Its antigen specificity is not known. No base qualities exist here, and no much larger clone lies one base off it. V loses 4 bases at its end and J loses 6 bases; junction bases beyond the gene matches: 10. The CDR3 contains 16 residues, cysteine and phenylalanine counted. Left in the record is the CDR3 DNA by itself, 48 bases read in frame from the first base. CDR1 is given as KGHSH and CDR2 as LQKENI, both from the germline V gene.

General conclusions and limits of the study: A later analysis associated 15,000 to 20,000 TCR beta sequences with specific HLA alleles at a false discovery rate of 0.05. When HLA alleles, especially DR and DQ, strongly co-occurred, attributing TCR associations to individual alleles was difficult. The study listed 164 TCR beta chains as associated with cytomegalovirus. In this cohort, only TCR beta chains were sequenced, and detectable features were limited by the absence of alpha or paired-chain data. In a later analysis, most CMV-associated TCR beta chains were found to appear HLA-restricted, with HLA associations seemingly driven largely by CMV exposure. In a later analysis, HLA-associated TCR beta chains were found to be more clonally expanded and to have lower generation probabilities than equally common non-associated chains. In vitro tests confirmed that a few of the cytomegalovirus-associated TCR beta chains recognize cytomegalovirus antigens. The sequencing pipeline was judged likely to have produced a cluster of highly shared sequence variants as a technical artifact. The 87-base-pair reads could not distinguish some IMGT-functional V segments, including TRBV6-2 and TRBV6-3, so those segments were excluded. Correlated functional status among segregating V segments might be attributable to linkage disequilibrium, but an unknown experimental factor could not be ruled out. According to a later analysis, TCR association rates differed among HLA loci, with DRB1 alleles showing the most associated TCRs and HLA-C alleles showing the fewest. Across donors, most TCR sequences were observed very rarely, whereas some public TCRs were present in many individuals. Because some donors lacked HLA typing at each locus, the association tests relied only on the typed subset. Roughly uniform sequencing depth across donors was assumed in presence/absence analyses, although this assumption may not hold. A further reported finding was that TCR beta sequences accurately predicted the HLA-A and HLA-B alleles for most subjects in the first cohort. For the cohort, immune exposure information was limited to CMV serostatus. The authors suggested that the approach could potentially be generalized to other disease states and immunological phenotypes. Several of the top co-occurrence clusters appeared to be linked to parvovirus B19, influenza, CMV and Epstein-Barr virus, according to a later analysis. In a later genetic analysis, a missense DCLRE1C variant was associated with V-gene and J-gene trimming of TCR beta chains, and the association was replicated in an independent cohort. Cytomegalovirus status was reported to be diagnosed by the classifier with high specificity and sensitivity in both the original and validation cohorts. Because counts were too low, 15 to 20 rarely observed V segments, including chromosome 9 orphons, were excluded from the earlier analysis of 587 of the donors. In a later genetic analysis, fewer N-insertions in productive TCRs were reported among donors in an Asian-associated ancestry cluster than the roughly 670-donor mean. In an earlier analysis of approximately 590 of the donors, most TCR beta V segments were observed in productive rearrangements about 87% or about 30% of the time, broadly matching IMGT annotations.

Sequencing was done on a sample of PBMCs. The rearrangement joined TRBV18 to TRBJ2-1, with 9 central nucleotides matching TRBD1. The origin of this receptor is a woman aged 25-40 years in good health and CMV-seronegative. The CDR3 region reads CASSLAPGTGSNEQFF. At the DNA level, the sequence is TGTGCCAGCTCACTGGCTCCCGGGACAGGGAGCAATGAGCAGTTCTTC.